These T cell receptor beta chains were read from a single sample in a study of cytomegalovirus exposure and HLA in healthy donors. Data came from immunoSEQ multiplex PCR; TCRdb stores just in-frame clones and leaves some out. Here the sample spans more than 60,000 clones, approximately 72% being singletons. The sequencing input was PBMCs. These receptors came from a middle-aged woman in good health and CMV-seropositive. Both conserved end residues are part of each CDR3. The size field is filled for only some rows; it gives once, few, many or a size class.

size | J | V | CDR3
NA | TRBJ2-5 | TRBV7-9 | CASSSPETSGEETQYF
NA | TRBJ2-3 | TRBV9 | CASSPPGSTDTQYF
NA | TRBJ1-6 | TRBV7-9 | CSSSLRTGGDSPLHF
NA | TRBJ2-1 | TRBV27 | CASSFVVGGDEQFF
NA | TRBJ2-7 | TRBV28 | CASSLGLRFEQYF
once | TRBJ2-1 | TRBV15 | CATSGGGNEQFF
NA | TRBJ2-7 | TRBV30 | CASNKDRGLEQYF
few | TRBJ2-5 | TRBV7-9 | CASSLTREEETQYF
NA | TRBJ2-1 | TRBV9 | CASSGGGHGNNEQFF
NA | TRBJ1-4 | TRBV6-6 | CASSVTVSPNEKLFF
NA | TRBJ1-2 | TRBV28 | CASSLPLYGYTF
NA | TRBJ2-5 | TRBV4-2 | CASSQDRLAGGYQETQYF
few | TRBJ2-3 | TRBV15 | CATSRGQGSTDTQYF
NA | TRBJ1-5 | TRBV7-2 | CASSAYTGYNQPQHF
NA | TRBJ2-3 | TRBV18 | CASSRLAGTSTDTQYF
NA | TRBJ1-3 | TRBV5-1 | CASSPDRGNSGNTIYF
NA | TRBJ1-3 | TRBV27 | CASSPWAGLSSGNTIYF
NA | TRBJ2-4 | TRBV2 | CASSGTGENIQYF
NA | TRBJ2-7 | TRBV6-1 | CASSSRLAGPGEQYF
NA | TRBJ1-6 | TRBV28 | CASHRGARSPLHF
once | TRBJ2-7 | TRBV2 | CASSESQGSFYEQYF
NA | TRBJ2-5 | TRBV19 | CASSIGTRTGETQYF
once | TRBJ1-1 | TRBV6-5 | CASSYGTPNTEAFF
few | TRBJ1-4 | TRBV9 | CASSVVGGEKLFF
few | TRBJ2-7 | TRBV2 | CASSGGASSYEQYF
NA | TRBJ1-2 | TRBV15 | CATSIGRADYGYTF
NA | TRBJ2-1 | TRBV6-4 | CASSDSTRGINEQFF
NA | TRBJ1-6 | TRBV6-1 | CASSLVDSDNSPLHF
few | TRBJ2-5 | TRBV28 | CAYHNAGQGGETQYF
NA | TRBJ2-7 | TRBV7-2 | CASSLAGTGVWGEQYF
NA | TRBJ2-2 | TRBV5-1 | CASSGSGGDTGELFF
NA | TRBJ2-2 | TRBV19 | CASSIVQGDGELFF
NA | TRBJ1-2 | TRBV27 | CASSQTGTGALYGYTF
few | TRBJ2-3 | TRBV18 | CASSRGAGPENTQYF
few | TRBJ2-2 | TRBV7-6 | CASSFPRGGGNTGELFF
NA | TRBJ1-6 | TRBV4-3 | CASSQGREYNSPLHF
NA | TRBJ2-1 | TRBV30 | CAWSNSRVNEQFF
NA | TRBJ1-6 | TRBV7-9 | CSSSARSENSPLHF
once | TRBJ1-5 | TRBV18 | CASSNRGSSNQPQHF
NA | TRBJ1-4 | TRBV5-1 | CASSLQGNLGEKLFF
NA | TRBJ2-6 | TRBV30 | CAWSVSGANVLTF
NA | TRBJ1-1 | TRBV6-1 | CASSETGGWDTEAFF
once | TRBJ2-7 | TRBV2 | CASSEYYEQYF
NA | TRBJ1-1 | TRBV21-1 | CTSSKDRGQCTEAFF
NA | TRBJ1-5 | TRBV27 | CASRGQVDRPQHF
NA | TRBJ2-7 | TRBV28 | CASRRPRGYYEQYF